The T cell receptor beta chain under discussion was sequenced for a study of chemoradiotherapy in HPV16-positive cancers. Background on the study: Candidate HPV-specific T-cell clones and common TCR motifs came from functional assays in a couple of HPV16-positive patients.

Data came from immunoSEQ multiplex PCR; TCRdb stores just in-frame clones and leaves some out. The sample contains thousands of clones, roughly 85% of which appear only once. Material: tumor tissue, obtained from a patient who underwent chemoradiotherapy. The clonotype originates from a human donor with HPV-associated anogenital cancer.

CDR3 protein: CASSLDPRGGASPGELFF. The CDR3 DNA is TGTGCCAGCAGCTTAGACCCCAGGGGGGGCGCTTCCCCCGGGGAGCTGTTTTTT. This chain uses TRBV7-8 with TRBJ2-2; D tentatively fits TRBD1 or TRBD2 (7 bases each). Trimming removed 1 base at V and 6 bases at J, with 21 bases between. Germline CDR1 SGHVS, CDR2 FQNEAQ. The CDR3 is 18 residues long.